This T cell receptor (beta chain) was sequenced for a study of blood T cell repertoires in COVID-19 (TCRdb year 2020). Some background on the complete study: Samples from collaborators originated in the United States, Italy and Spain and spanned both the acute and convalescent phases of COVID-19. The material from the prospective study consisted of cDNA or gDNA derived from T cells, B-cell-depleted T cells, or PBMCs. Deeply sampled blood TCRbeta repertoires from subjects exposed to, actively infected with, or recovered from COVID-19 were included in the dataset. The repertoires were released in a freely available public database meant as a resource for research on the immune response to SARS-CoV-2. The samples were drawn from the first 160 participants of the ongoing ImmuneRACE study and from some 1,300 subjects provided by 6 global collaborators. A de-identified subject ID, COVID-19 status, age in years and sex were almost always included in the sample metadata. Where available, HLA class I and class II types were obtained from metadata supplied by the sample provider rather than from assay-based typing.

TCRbeta CDR3 regions were amplified from genomic DNA by means of the immunoSEQ Assay, a bias-controlled multiplex PCR. Per the source publication's procedure: Within the assay, amplification of reference gene primers was used to estimate how many nucleated cells each sample contained. To quantify the absolute abundance of each unique TCRbeta CDR3 rearrangement, sequence reads were collapsed and filtered. For each sample, productive Simpson clonality was calculated as the square root of Simpson's diversity index over productive rearrangements. TCRdb stores this immuneACCESS table with in-frame sequences only. Part of the clones is absent; in the studies checked, under half of the shortfall reflects unresolved V genes, and no reason is known for the rest. For V, J and clone size, that table is used; D and trimming come from the DNA. Recorded for this sample are about 150,000 clones; over 75% of them occurred a single time. The top ten clonotypes cover 40% to 55% of the sample.

Overall study outcomes, separate from this receptor: How much clinical and demographic metadata was included differed by source and by participant, and the metadata was provided uncurated.

Note on this clone: It has no known antigen specificity. Nothing much larger sits one base from this clone, and base qualities are not available.

Each collaborating institution followed its own protocols to collect whole blood in K2EDTA tubes. For TCRbeta analysis, collaborators shipped samples in one of three forms: frozen whole blood, isolated PBMCs, or DNA extracted from either of those sample types. Trimming takes 1 base from V and 7 bases from J, and the germline ends sit 10 bases apart. From the cysteine through the phenylalanine, the CDR3 covers 13 amino acids. Only CDR3 DNA remains: 39 bases, in frame from the first base. CDR1 ENHRY and CDR2 SYGVKD are derived from the germline V gene. The V and J segments used are TRBV10-3 and TRBJ1-1; the D gene cannot be resolved reliably. Sequencing was carried out using peripheral blood. The receptor comes from a human donor in a cohort sampled during active COVID-19. The sequenced DNA is TGTGCCATCAGTGAGTTACAGAGGGATGAAGCTTTCTTT. It translates to CAISELQRDEAFF.